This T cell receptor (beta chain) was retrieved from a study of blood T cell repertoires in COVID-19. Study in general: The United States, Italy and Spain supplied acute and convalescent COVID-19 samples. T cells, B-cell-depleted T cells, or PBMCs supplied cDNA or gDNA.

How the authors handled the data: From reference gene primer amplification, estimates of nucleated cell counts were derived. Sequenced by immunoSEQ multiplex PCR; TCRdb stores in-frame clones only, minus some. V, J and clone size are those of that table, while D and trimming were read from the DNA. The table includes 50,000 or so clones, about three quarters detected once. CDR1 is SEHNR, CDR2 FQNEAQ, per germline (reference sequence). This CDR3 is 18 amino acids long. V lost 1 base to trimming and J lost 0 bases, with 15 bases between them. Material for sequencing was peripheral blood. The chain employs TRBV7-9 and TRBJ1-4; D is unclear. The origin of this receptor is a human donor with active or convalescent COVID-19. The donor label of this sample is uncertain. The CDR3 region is CASSLVISADSTNEKLFF. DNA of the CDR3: TGTGCCAGCAGCTTAGTAATTTCGGCAGACTCAACTAATGAAAAACTGTTTTTT.